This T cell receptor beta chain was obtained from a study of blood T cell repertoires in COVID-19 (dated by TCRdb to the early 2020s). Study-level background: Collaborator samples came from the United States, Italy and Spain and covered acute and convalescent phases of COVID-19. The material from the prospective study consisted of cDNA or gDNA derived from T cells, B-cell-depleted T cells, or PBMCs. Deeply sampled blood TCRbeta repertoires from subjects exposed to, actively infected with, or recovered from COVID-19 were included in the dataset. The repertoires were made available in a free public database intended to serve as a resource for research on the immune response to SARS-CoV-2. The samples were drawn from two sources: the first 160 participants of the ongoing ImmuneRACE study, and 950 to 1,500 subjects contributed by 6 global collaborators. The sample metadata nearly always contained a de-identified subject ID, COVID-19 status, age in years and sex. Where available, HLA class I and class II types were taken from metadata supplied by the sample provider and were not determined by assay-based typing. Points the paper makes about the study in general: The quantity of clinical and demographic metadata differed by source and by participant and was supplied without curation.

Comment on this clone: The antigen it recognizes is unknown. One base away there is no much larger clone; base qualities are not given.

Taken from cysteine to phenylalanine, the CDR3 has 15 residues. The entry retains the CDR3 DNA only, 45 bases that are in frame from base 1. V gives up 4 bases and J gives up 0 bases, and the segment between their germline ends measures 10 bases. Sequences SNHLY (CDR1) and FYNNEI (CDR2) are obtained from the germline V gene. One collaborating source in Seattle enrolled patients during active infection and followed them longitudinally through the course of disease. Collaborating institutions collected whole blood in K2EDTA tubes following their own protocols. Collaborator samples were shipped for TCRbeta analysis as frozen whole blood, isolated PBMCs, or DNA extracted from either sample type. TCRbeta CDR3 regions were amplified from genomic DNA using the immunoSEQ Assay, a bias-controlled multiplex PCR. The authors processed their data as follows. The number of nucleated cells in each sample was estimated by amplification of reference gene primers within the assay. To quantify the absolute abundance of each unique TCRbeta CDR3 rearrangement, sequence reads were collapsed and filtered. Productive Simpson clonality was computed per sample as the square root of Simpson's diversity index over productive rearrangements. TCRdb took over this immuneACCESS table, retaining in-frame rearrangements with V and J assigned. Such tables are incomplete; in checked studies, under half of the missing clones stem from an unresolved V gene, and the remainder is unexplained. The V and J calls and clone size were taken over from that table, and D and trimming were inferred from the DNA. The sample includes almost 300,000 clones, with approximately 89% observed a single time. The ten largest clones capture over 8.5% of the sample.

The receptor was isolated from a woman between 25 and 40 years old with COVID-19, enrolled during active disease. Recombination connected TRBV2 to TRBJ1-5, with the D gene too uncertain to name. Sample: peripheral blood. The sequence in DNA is TGTGCCAGCAGTGCCGGGATCTATAGCAATCAGCCCCAGCATTTT. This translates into CASSAGIYSNQPQHF.